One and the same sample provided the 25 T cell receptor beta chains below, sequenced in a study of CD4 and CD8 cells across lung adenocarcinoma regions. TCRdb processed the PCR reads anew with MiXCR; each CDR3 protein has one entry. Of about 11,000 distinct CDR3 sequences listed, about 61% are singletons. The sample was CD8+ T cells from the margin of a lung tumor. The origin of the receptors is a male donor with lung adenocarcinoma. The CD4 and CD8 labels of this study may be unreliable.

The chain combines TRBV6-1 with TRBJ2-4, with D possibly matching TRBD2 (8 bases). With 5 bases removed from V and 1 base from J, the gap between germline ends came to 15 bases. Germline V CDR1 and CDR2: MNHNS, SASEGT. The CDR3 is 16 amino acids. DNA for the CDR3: TGTGCCAGCAGTCGGGAGGGGGCAGGGGCCAAAAACATTCAGTACTTC. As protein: CASSREGAGAKNIQYF.

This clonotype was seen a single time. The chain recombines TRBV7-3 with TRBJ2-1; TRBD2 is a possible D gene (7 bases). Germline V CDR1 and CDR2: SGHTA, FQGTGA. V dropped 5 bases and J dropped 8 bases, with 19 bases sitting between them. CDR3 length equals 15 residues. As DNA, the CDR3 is TGTGCCAGCAGCCGTGGGGGGGCGGGGTCGGATGAGCAGTTCTTC. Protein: CASSRGGAGSDEQFF.

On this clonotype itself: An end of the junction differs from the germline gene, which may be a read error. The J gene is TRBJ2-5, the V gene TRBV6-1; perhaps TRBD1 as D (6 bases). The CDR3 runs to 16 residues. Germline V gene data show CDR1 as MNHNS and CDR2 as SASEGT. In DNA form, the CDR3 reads TGTGCCAGCAGTGGAGCCGGGGCAGGGGTCCAAGATACCCAGTACTTC. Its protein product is CASSGAGAGVQDTQYF.

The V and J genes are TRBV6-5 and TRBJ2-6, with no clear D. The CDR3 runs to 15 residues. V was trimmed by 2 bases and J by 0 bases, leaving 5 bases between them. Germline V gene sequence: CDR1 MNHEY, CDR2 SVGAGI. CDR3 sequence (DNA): TGTGCCAGCAGTTACAGAGGCTCTGGGGCCAACGTCCTGACTTTC. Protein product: CASSYRGSGANVLTF.

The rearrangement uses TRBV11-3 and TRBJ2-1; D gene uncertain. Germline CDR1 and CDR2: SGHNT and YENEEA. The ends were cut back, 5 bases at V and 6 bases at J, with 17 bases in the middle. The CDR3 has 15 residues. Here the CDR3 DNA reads TGTGCCAGCAGCCGTCCTTCCCGGACCCCCAATGAGCAGTTCTTC. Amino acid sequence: CASSRPSRTPNEQFF.

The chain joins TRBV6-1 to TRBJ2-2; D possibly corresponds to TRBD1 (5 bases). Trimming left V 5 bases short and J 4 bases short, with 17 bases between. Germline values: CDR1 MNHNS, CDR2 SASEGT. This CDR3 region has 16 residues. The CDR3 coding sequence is TGTGCCAGCAGTCAACGAGCCGGACACCTCACCGGGGAGCTGTTTTTT. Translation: CASSQRAGHLTGELFF.

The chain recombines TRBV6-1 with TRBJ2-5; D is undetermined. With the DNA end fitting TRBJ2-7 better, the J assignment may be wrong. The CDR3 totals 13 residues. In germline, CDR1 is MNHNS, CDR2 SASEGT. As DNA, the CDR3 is TGTGCCAGCAGTGCGAAGAACACCTACGAGCAGTACTTC. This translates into CASSAKNTYEQYF.

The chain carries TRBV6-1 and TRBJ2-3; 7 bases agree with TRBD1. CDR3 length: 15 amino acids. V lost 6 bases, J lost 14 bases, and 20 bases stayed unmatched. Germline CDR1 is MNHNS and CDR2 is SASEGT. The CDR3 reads CASSGQPVSTGALYF. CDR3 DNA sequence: TGTGCCAGCAGCGGCCAGCCGGTTAGCACAGGGGCGCTGTATTTT.

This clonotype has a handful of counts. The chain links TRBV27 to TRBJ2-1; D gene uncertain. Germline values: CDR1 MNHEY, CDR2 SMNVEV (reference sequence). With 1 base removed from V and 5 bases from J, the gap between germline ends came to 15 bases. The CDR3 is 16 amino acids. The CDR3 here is CASSLYLGPGHNEQFF. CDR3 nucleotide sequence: TGTGCCAGCAGTTTATATCTAGGACCGGGTCACAATGAGCAGTTCTTC.

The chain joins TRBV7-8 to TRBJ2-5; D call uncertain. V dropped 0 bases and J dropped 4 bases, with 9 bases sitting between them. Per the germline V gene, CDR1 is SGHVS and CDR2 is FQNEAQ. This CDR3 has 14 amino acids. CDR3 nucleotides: TGTGCCAGCAGCTTAGCGCGTTTTAGAGAGACCCAGTACTTC. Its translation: CASSLARFRETQYF.

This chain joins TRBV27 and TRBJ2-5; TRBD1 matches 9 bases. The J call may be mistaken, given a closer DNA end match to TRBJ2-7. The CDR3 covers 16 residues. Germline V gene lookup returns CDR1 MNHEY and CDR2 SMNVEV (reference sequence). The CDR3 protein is CASSLSPAQGAPEQYF. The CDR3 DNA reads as TGTGCCAGCAGTTTAAGCCCCGCACAGGGGGCGCCCGAGCAGTACTTC.

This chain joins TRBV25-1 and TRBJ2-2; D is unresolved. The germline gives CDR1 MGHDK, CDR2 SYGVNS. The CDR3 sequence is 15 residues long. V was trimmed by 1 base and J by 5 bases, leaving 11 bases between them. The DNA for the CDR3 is TGTGCCAGCAGTGAATCCACTACCGATACCGGGGAGCTGTTTTTT. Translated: CASSESTTDTGELFF.

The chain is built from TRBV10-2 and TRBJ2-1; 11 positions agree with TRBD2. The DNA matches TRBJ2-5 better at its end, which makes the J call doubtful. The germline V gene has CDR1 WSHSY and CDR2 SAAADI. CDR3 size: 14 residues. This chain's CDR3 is CASSVAGGWETQYF. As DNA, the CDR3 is TGCGCCAGCAGTGTAGCGGGAGGGTGGGAGACCCAGTACTTC.

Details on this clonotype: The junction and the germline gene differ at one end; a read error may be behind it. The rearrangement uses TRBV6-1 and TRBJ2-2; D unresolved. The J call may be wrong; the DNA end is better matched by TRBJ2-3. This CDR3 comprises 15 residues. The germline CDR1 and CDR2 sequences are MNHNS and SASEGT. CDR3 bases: TGTGCCCGCAGCCGACGGCCGGTTAGGACCGGGACGCAGTATTTT. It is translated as CARSRRPVRTGTQYF.

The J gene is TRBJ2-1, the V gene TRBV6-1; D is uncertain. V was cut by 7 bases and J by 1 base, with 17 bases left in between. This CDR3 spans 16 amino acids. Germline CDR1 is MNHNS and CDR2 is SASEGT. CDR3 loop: CASTPPGPASYNEQFF. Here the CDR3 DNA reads TGTGCCAGCACCCCCCCCGGCCCGGCTTCCTACAATGAGCAGTTCTTC.

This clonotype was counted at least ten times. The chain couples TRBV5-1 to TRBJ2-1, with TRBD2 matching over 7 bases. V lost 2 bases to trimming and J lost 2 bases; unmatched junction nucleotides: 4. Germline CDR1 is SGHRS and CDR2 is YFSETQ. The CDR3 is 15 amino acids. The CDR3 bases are TGCGCCAGCAGCTTTGAGGGAGGGCCCTACAATGAGCAGTTCTTC. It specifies CASSFEGGPYNEQFF.

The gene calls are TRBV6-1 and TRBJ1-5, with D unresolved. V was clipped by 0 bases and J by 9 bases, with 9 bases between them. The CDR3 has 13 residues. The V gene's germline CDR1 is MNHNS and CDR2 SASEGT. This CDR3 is CASSEAGTRPQHF. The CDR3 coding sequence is TGTGCCAGCAGTGAAGCAGGAACCAGGCCCCAGCATTTT.

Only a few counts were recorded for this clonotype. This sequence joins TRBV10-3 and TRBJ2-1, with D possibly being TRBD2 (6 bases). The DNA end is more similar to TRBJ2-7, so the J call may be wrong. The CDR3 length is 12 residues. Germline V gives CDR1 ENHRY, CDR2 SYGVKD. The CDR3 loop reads CAIGDSHYEQYF. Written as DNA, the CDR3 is TGTGCCATCGGGGACTCCCACTACGAGCAGTACTTC.

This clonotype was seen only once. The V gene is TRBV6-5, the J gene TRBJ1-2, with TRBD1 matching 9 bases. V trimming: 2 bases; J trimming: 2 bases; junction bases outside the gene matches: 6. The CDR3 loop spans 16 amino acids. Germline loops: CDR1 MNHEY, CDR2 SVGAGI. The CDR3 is CASSYLGQGGNYGYTF. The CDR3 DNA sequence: TGTGCCAGCAGTTACCTGGGACAGGGAGGCAACTATGGCTACACCTTC.

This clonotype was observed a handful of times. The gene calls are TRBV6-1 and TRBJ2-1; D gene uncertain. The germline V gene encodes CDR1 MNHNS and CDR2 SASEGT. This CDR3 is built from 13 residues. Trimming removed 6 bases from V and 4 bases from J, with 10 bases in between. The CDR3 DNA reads TGTGCCAGCAGAGAGACCCGATACAATGAGCAGTTCTTC. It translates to CASRETRYNEQFF.

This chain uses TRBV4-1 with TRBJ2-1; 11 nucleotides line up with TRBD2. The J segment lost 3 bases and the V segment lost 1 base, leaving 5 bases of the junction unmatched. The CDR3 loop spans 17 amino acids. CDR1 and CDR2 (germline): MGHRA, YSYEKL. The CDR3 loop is CASSQVLGLAVYNEQFF. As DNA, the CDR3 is TGCGCCAGCAGCCAAGTCCTGGGACTAGCGGTCTACAATGAGCAGTTCTTC.

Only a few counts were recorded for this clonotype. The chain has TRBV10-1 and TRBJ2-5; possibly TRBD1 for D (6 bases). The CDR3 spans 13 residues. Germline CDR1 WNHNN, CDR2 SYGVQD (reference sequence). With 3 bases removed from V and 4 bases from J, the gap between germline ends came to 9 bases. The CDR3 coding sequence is TGCGCCAGCAGTGAAGGGGGAGTAGAGACCCAGTACTTC. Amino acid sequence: CASSEGGVETQYF.

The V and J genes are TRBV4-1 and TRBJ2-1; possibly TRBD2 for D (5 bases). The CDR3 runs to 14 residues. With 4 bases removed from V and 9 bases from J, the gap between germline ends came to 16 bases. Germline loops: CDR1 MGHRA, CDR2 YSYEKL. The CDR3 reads CASSRPGVRGEQFF. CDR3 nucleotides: TGCGCCAGCAGCCGGCCCGGGGTTCGGGGTGAGCAGTTCTTC.

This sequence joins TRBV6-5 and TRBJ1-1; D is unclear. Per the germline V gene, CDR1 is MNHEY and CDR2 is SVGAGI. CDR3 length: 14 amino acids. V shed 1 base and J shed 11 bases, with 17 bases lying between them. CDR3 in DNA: TGTGCCAGCAGTTACTTAGGCGGATTGGCCGATGCTTTCTTT. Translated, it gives CASSYLGGLADAFF.

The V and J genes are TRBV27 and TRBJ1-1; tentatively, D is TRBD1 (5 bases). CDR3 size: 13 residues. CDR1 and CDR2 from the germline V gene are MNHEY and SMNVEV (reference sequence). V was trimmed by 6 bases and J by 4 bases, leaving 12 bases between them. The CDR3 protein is CASSPDRFTEAFF. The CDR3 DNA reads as TGTGCCAGCAGCCCCGACAGATTCACTGAAGCTTTCTTT.